The 28 T cell receptor beta chains presented below share a single source sample, sequenced in a study of CD8 T cells in Susac syndrome. cDNA came from about 0.51 to 1 ug RNA primed by random hexamers. TCRdb reprocessed the immunoSEQ multiplex PCR reads with MiXCR, giving one entry per CDR3 protein. This sample has some 130,000 distinct CDR3 sequences, with over 75% found just once. Sequencing input: CD8+ T cells from PBMCs. The receptors originated from a human donor with multiple sclerosis.

The chain employs TRBV7-9 and TRBJ2-1; D is ambiguous. CDR1 SEHNR and CDR2 FQNEAQ come from the germline V gene (reference sequence). The length of the CDR3 is 17 residues. The V end lost 5 bases, the J end lost 9 bases, and 26 bases lay between the germline ends. The CDR3 reads CASSLPPGSGQVSEQFF. The CDR3 bases are TGTGCCAGCAGCCTCCCCCCCGGGTCGGGTCAGGTCAGTGAGCAGTTCTTC.

This clonotype was counted a few times. The chain uses TRBV4-1 and TRBJ1-4; the D is unclear. This CDR3 spans 16 amino acids. The V gene's germline CDR1 is MGHRA and CDR2 YSYEKL. V lost 1 base and J 5 bases, leaving 14 bases between the germline ends. This chain's CDR3 is CASSQGLATPNEKLFF. CDR3 in DNA: TGCGCCAGCAGCCAAGGTTTGGCCACCCCGAATGAAAAACTGTTTTTT.

The chain joins TRBV28 to TRBJ1-6; D is ambiguous. The CDR3 covers 15 residues. The V end lost 6 bases, the J end lost 0 bases, and 9 bases lay between the germline ends. Germline V gives CDR1 MDHEN, CDR2 SYDVKM. CDR3 bases: TGTGCCAGCAGCGCGCAGAGCTCCTATAATTCACCCCTCCACTTT. Protein sequence: CASSAQSSYNSPLHF.

The J gene is TRBJ2-2, the V gene TRBV6-2 or TRBV6-3, with unresolved D. The germline V gene has CDR1 MNHEY and CDR2 SVGEGT. This CDR3 is built from 15 residues. The V end lost 7 bases, the J end lost 0 bases, and 12 bases lay between the germline ends. CDR3 in DNA: TGTGCCAGCATTGAGGAACCCGCGAACACCGGGGAGCTGTTTTTT. Translated: CASIEEPANTGELFF.

This clonotype has a single count. The rearrangement joins TRBV27 to TRBJ2-1; 9 bases are shared with TRBD2. Germline V CDR1 and CDR2: MNHEY, SMNVEV (reference sequence). The trim removed 2 bases at V and 8 bases at J, leaving 10 bases unmatched. The CDR3 contains 16 residues. CDR3: CASSLEAGGPVDEQFF. CDR3 nucleotide sequence: TGTGCCAGCAGTTTAGAGGCGGGAGGGCCGGTCGATGAGCAGTTCTTC.

The chain recombines TRBV20-1 with TRBJ2-1; TRBD2 matches at 8 bases. The germline V gene has CDR1 DFQATT and CDR2 SNEGSKA (reference sequence). This CDR3 spans 14 amino acids. Losses at the gene ends were 6 bases for V and 8 bases for J; bases not matched to a gene: 12. The CDR3 DNA follows: TGCAGTGCCCGTGGGCGGGAGGCTATTGATGAGCAGTTCTTC. This sequence encodes CSARGREAIDEQFF.

The chain employs TRBV12-3 or TRBV12-4 and TRBJ2-2; unclear D gene. This CDR3 region has 12 residues. The V end was cut by 3 bases, the J end by 9 bases, with 8 bases between. The CDR3: CASSFGDRELFF. The CDR3, as DNA: TGTGCCAGCAGTTTTGGTGACCGGGAGCTGTTTTTT.

The J gene is TRBJ2-5, the V gene TRBV12-3 or TRBV12-4; 7 bases fit TRBD2. The CDR3 length is 13 residues. After removal of 3 bases from V and 5 bases from J, the junction contained 3 bases not matched to a gene. CDR3: CASSLGGSETQYF. The CDR3 DNA reads TGTGCCAGCAGTTTGGGGGGGTCGGAGACCCAGTACTTC.

The gene calls are TRBV5-1 and TRBJ2-5; 7 nucleotides line up with TRBD1. V lost 3 bases, J lost 7 bases, and 9 bases stayed unmatched. CDR1 SGHRS and CDR2 YFSETQ come from the germline V gene. The CDR3 has 14 amino acids. Here the CDR3 DNA reads TGCGCCAGCAGCTCTCGACAGGGCGAAGCGACCCAGTACTTC. The encoded protein is CASSSRQGEATQYF.

The chain carries TRBV27 and TRBJ2-7, with D possibly matching TRBD2 (5 bases). Looked up from germline, CDR1 is MNHEY and CDR2 is SMNVEV (reference sequence). This CDR3 contains 12 residues. Trimming removed 6 bases from V and 7 bases from J, with 13 bases in between. The DNA of the CDR3 is TGTGCCAGCAGCAACTCGCCGGGGGAGCAGTACTTC. It translates to CASSNSPGEQYF.

This clonotype was detected once. The J gene is TRBJ2-2, the V gene TRBV7-9; D remains unclear. Trimming removed 2 bases from V and 5 bases from J, with 3 bases in between. The CDR3 runs 12 residues. From germline, CDR1 is SEHNR and CDR2 FQNEAQ (reference sequence). The CDR3 region is CASSLKTGELFF. CDR3 coding DNA: TGTGCCAGCAGCTTAAAAACCGGGGAGCTGTTTTTT. The variable domain in full, completed from reference TRBV7-9 and TRBJ2-2, reads DTGVSQNPRHKITKRGQNVTFRCDPISEHNRLYWYRQTLGQGPEFLTYFQNEAQLEKSRLLSDRFSAERPKGSFSTLEIQRTEQGDSAMYLCASSLKTGELFFGEGSRLTVL.

The V call is TRBV3-1, the J call TRBJ1-1, with D uncertain. From germline, CDR1 is LGHDT and CDR2 YNNKEL (reference sequence). V lost 4 bases, J lost 3 bases, and 12 bases lay in between. This CDR3 has 14 amino acids. CDR3 sequence (DNA): TGTGCCAGCAGCCTCTACGGGGTGGACACTGAAGCTTTCTTT. This codes for CASSLYGVDTEAFF.

The rearrangement uses TRBV18 and TRBJ2-2; D uncertain. V dropped 0 bases and J dropped 4 bases, with 6 bases sitting between them. The CDR3 totals 14 residues. The V gene's germline CDR1 is KGHSH and CDR2 LQKENI. As DNA, the CDR3 is TGTGCCAGCTCACCACCTGAGCGCACCGGGGAGCTGTTTTTT. Translated: CASSPPERTGELFF.

CDR3 sequence reads: CASSVALGAPGVESSYNEQFF. DNA for the CDR3: TGTGCCAGCAGCGTAGCGCTGGGAGCACCGGGGGTAGAGAGTTCCTACAATGAGCAGTTCTTC. The chain couples TRBV9 to TRBJ2-1; D might be TRBD2 (6 bases). The CDR3 has 21 amino acids. Trimming stripped 0 bases from V and 1 base from J, with 26 bases between. CDR1 and CDR2 (germline): SGDLS, YYNGEE.

The chain couples TRBV19 to TRBJ2-4; D unclear. Per the germline V gene, CDR1 is LNHDA and CDR2 is SQIVND (reference sequence). The CDR3 consists of 14 residues. Trimming took 7 bases from V and 3 from J, leaving 13 bases between them. The DNA for the CDR3 is TGTGCCAGTACGACCGGCTCACACAAAAACATTCAGTACTTC. This gives the protein CASTTGSHKNIQYF.

V is TRBV27 and J is TRBJ2-3; D gene unclear. Germline V gene sequence: CDR1 MNHEY, CDR2 SMNVEV (reference sequence). With 4 bases removed from V and 0 bases from J, the gap between germline ends came to 8 bases. This CDR3 has 14 residues. In nucleotides, the CDR3 is TGTGCCAGCAGTTCGGCAGGCAGCACAGATACGCAGTATTTT. Amino acid sequence: CASSSAGSTDTQYF.

The chain carries TRBV6-1 and TRBJ2-7, with 7 bases fitting TRBD1. The CDR3 is 13 amino acids. V gave up 5 bases and J gave up 2 bases; unmatched junction bases: 3. CDR1 and CDR2 from the germline V gene are MNHNS and SASEGT. The CDR3 protein is CASSNTGAYEQYV. Written as DNA, the CDR3 is TGTGCCAGCAGTAACACAGGGGCCTACGAGCAGTACGTC.

The rearrangement links TRBV11-2 to TRBJ2-3; 11 bases match TRBD2. Germline V gives CDR1 SGHAT, CDR2 FQNNGV. V was clipped by 4 bases and J by 2 bases; unmatched bases: 17. There are 20 residues in the CDR3. CDR3 sequence (DNA): TGTGCCAGCAGCTCCCGTAAAGCGGTAGCGGGGGGGCGGGTCACAGATACGCAGTATTTT. Protein: CASSSRKAVAGGRVTDTQYF.

This clonotype was seen a few times. The chain combines TRBV6-1 with TRBJ2-7, with D perhaps matching TRBD1 or TRBD2 (5 bases each). This CDR3 has 13 amino acids. With 5 bases removed from V and 7 bases from J, the gap between germline ends came to 15 bases. The germline gives CDR1 MNHNS, CDR2 SASEGT. For the CDR3, the DNA is TGTGCCAGCAGTTTCCGGGGCCTCGTGGAGCAGTACGTC. It translates to CASSFRGLVEQYV.

The gene calls are TRBV20-1 and TRBJ1-2; 8 bases line up with TRBD1. Trimming cost V 6 bases and J 5 bases; bases outside gene matches: 11. In germline, CDR1 is DFQATT, CDR2 SNEGSKA (reference sequence). This CDR3 spans 14 amino acids. In DNA form, the CDR3 reads TGCAGTGCAACCCAGGGGGCGGTAGTATATGGCTACACCTTC. This translates into CSATQGAVVYGYTF.

The J gene is TRBJ2-3, the V gene TRBV6-1; 9 nucleotides agree with TRBD2. The V gene end was trimmed by 6 bases and the J gene end by 4 bases; junction bases not matched to a gene: 5. CDR1 is MNHNS, CDR2 SASEGT, per germline. The CDR3 totals 14 residues. This CDR3 reads CASSDRLAADTQYF. CDR3 coding DNA: TGTGCCAGCAGCGATAGACTAGCGGCAGATACGCAGTATTTT.

This clonotype appeared once. This sequence joins TRBV27 and TRBJ2-7, with a tentative D call TRBD1 (5 bases). CDR3 length: 15 amino acids. The V gene lost 4 bases and the J gene lost 2 bases, with 15 bases spanning the gap. From germline, CDR1 is MNHEY and CDR2 SMNVEV (reference sequence). The CDR3 region has the DNA TGTGCCAGCAGTTCACTCCGACAGTGGCCCTACGAGCAGTACTTC. This gives the protein CASSSLRQWPYEQYF.

V is TRBV28 and J is TRBJ1-2; D ambiguous. The CDR3 has 17 residues. From germline, CDR1 is MDHEN and CDR2 SYDVKM. Trimming shortened V by 5 bases and J by 2 bases, and 21 bases separated the two germline ends. The CDR3 DNA reads as TGTGCCAGCAGTGGGCGGATTCGGACTTCACCCAACTATGGCTACACCTTC. Translation gives CASSGRIRTSPNYGYTF.

The chain employs TRBV28 and TRBJ2-1; 13 bases line up with TRBD2. The CDR3 totals 17 residues. V was clipped by 8 bases and J by 6 bases; unmatched bases: 13. CDR1 and CDR2 (germline): MDHEN, SYDVKM. This chain's CDR3 is CASGILAGGPFFNEQFF. The CDR3 DNA sequence: TGTGCCAGCGGAATACTAGCGGGGGGGCCCTTCTTCAATGAGCAGTTCTTC.

CDR3 in amino acids: CASSLVPGLSGANVLTF. For the CDR3, the DNA is TGTGCCAGCAGCTTAGTCCCCGGCCTCTCTGGGGCCAACGTCCTGACTTTC. V gene TRBV11-3 combines with J gene TRBJ2-6, with D unresolved. V lost 1 base and J lost 0, with 10 bases in between. This CDR3 is 17 amino acids long. Looked up from germline, CDR1 is SGHNT and CDR2 is YENEEA.

V usage is TRBV6-1 and J usage is TRBJ2-7, with TRBD1 matching over 8 bases. The junction had 12 bases not matched to a gene; V was cut back by 6 bases and J by 5 bases. Germline-derived CDR1 and CDR2 are MNHNS and SASEGT. The CDR3 loop spans 15 amino acids. The CDR3 region has the DNA TGTGCCAGCAGCGATGGGCAACAGGGGGTCGACGAGCAGTACTTC. This gives the protein CASSDGQQGVDEQYF.

The chain has TRBV19 and TRBJ2-1; tentatively, D is TRBD2 (5 bases). The V gene lost 4 bases and the J gene lost 8 bases, with 15 bases spanning the gap. This CDR3 is built from 14 residues. Germline V gives CDR1 LNHDA, CDR2 SQIVND (reference sequence). Here the CDR3 reads CASSSVTKGDEQFF. For the CDR3, the DNA is TGTGCCAGTAGTAGCGTTACAAAGGGAGATGAGCAGTTCTTC.

The chain has TRBV11-3 and TRBJ2-5, with TRBD2 as a possible D gene (6 bases). The CDR3 sequence is 14 residues long. Trimming took off 2 bases at V and 5 bases at J, with 12 bases between the two ends. Germline CDR1 reads SGHNT; CDR2 reads YENEEA. The CDR3 sequence is CASSLRESDETQYF. The CDR3 nucleotides read TGTGCCAGCAGCTTACGGGAGAGCGACGAGACCCAGTACTTC. The complete variable domain, with remaining parts taken from reference TRBV11-3 and TRBJ2-5, reads EAGVVQSPRYKIIEKKQPVAFWCNPISGHNTLYWYLQNLGQGPELLIRYENEEAVDDSQLPKDRFSAERLKGVDSTLKIQPAELGDSAVYLCASSLRESDETQYFGPGTRLLVL.